This T cell receptor (beta chain) was found in a study of Graves' ophthalmopathy and Graves' hyperthyroidism. V was pared by 1 base and J by 7 bases, with 7 bases between. The germline gives CDR1 SGHAT, CDR2 FQNNGV. The CDR3 is 13 amino acids. The study amplified TCR beta CDR3 regions using RNA transcripts. Following a first-round RT-PCR that used HTBI primers, a second-round multiplex PCR was carried out. From the multiplex PCR reads, TCRdb called clonotypes with MiXCR, one entry per CDR3 protein. The sample records about 740,000 distinct CDR3 sequences, 40% being singletons. Uncontrolled infections, other autoimmune diseases, pregnancy or lactation barred patients from enrollment.

The receptor's source is an adult man with Graves' ophthalmopathy. The specimen was peripheral blood. The V gene is TRBV11-2, the J gene TRBJ2-2; the D is unclear. In nucleotides, the CDR3 is TGTGCCAGCAGCTTAGTTCTAGTCGGGGAGCTGTTTTTT. Translation: CASSLVLVGELFF.